This T cell receptor (beta chain) comes out of a study of blood T cell repertoires in COVID-19. The wider study: Nucleic acid was either cDNA or gDNA, and it came from T cells, B-cell-depleted T cells, or PBMCs.

Germline loops: CDR1 MNHEY, CDR2 SVGAGI. The CDR3 has 14 amino acids. J was trimmed by 8 bases and V by 6 bases; bases with no gene match: 7. Participants came from about 24 US areas, aged about 18 to 95 years. Cohorts were assigned according to the clinical history that participants reported. Per the study methods: Estimation of nucleated cell counts relied on the amplification of reference gene primers. The table came from immunoSEQ multiplex PCR; TCRdb's copy has only in-frame clones and leaves some out. Clone size and the V and J calls come from that table; the DNA yielded D and trimming. This table holds about 270,000 clones, 85% to 90% found once. This clone showed up just a few times.

The TCR originated in a woman in her twenties or thirties with acute COVID-19. The sample consisted of PBMCs or T cells enriched from blood (not recorded which). This sequence joins TRBV6-5 and TRBJ1-4; 9 bases are a match to TRBD1. This chain's CDR3 is CASRGQGGKEKLFF. CDR3 DNA: TGTGCCAGCAGGGGACAGGGAGGGAAAGAAAAACTGTTTTTT.